Listed here is a single T cell receptor beta chain. The clone's antigen remains unknown. Base quality data are lacking; no much larger clone is found one base away. The entry originates in a study of blood T cell repertoires in COVID-19 (dated by TCRdb to 2019 to 2021). The study in broad terms: The collaborator samples originated in the United States, Italy and Spain and spanned the acute and convalescent phases of COVID-19. The prospective study material was composed of cDNA or gDNA derived from T cells, B-cell-depleted T cells, or PBMCs. Deeply sampled blood TCRbeta repertoires from subjects exposed to, actively infected with, or recovered from COVID-19 were included in the dataset. The repertoires were made available in a free public database intended to serve as a resource for research on the immune response to SARS-CoV-2. Samples came from the ongoing ImmuneRACE study (first 160 participants) plus 1,254 subjects from 6 global collaborators. Sample metadata almost always included a de-identified subject ID, COVID-19 status, age in years and sex. Where available, HLA class I and class II types were obtained from metadata supplied by the sample provider rather than from assay-based typing. Overall study results and their limits: The quantity of clinical and demographic metadata differed by source and by participant and was supplied without curation.

TCRbeta CDR3 regions were amplified from genomic DNA by means of the immunoSEQ Assay, a bias-controlled multiplex PCR. On the authors' methods: Nucleated cell counts per sample were estimated from amplification of reference gene primers within the assay. To quantify the absolute abundance of each unique TCRbeta CDR3 rearrangement, sequence reads were collapsed and filtered. For each sample, productive Simpson clonality was calculated by taking the square root of Simpson's diversity index across productive rearrangements. TCRdb carries this immuneACCESS record with in-frame sequences only. Its versions omit some clonotypes, under half of them owing to an unresolved V gene in the studies checked, with the rest unexplained. That table supplies the V and J calls and clone size; D and trimming were determined from the DNA. The table for this sample lists hundreds of thousands of clones; 70% to 90% of them were counted only once. 6.5% to 9% of the sample is in the top ten clones.

The germline V gene yields SQVTM for CDR1 and ANQGSEA for CDR2. From cysteine to phenylalanine, the CDR3 is 12 amino acids long. Here the CDR3 DNA is all that survives: 36 bases in frame from base 1. V is cut by 7 bases and J by 4 bases, and the space between the germline ends is 13 bases. Participants in the prospective study were aged about 18 to 95 years, lived in 20 to 25 United States geographic areas, and enrolled through a virtual design. Cohort assignment in the prospective study relied on participant-reported clinical history from a screening survey and a study questionnaire. In the prospective study, whole blood, serum and a nasopharyngeal or oropharyngeal swab were collected from each participant by mobile phlebotomists. Additional blood draws and questionnaires over an approximately two-month period could optionally be provided by prospective study participants. Before DNA extraction, blood samples from the prospective study were shipped at room temperature or frozen.

The sample consisted of PBMCs or T cells enriched from blood (not recorded which). The receptor was derived from a woman between 40 and 50 years old with acute COVID-19. The chain is encoded by TRBV29-1 joined to TRBJ1-1; the D gene is perhaps TRBD1, on 5 matching bases. The sequenced DNA is TGCAGCGCTCAAATGCAGGGCACTGAAGCTTTCTTT. This yields the protein CSAQMQGTEAFF.